These 5 T cell receptor beta chains were sequenced from one sample in a study of technical replicates of blood from a few donors. Sequencing used immunoSEQ multiplex PCR; TCRdb keeps in-frame clones, though not all of them. The profile shows approximately 60,000 clones, approximately 86% of them singletons. The sample taken for sequencing was PBMCs. These receptors were taken from a human donor in good health. Some clones in this sample may be carry-over from other donors' samples.

The chain carries TRBV6-5 and TRBJ1-2, with a possible D match to TRBD1 (6 bases). In germline, CDR1 is MNHEY, CDR2 SVGAGI. The CDR3 is made up of 15 amino acids. Trimming removed 6 bases at V and 2 bases at J, with 16 bases between. CDR3 sequence (DNA): TGTGCCAGCAGACCCCTGGGGGCTGGGAACTATGGCTACACCTTC. As protein: CASRPLGAGNYGYTF.

This clone appeared a single time. The chain carries TRBV7-6 and TRBJ1-2, with D unresolved. The CDR3 length is 14 residues. V was clipped by 1 base and J by 0 bases, with 6 bases between them. The germline CDR1 and CDR2 sequences are SGHVS and FNYEAQ. CDR3 amino acids: CASSLGRANYGYTF. Written as DNA, the CDR3 is TGTGCCAGCAGCTTAGGGAGAGCTAACTATGGCTACACCTTC. The whole variable domain, remainder taken from reference TRBV7-6 and TRBJ1-2, is GAGVSQSPRYKVTKRGQDVALRCDPISGHVSLYWYRQALGQGPEFLTYFNYEAQQDKSGLPNDRFSAERPEGSISTLTIQRTEQRDSAMYRCASSLGRANYGYTFGSGTRLTVV.

As regards this clone: One end of the junction does not line up with germline, which may come from a read error. The chain has TRBV2 and TRBJ1-5; 9 nucleotides match TRBD1. CDR1 SNHLY and CDR2 FYNNEI come from the germline V gene. The CDR3 is 17 residues long. The CDR3 coding sequence is TGTGCCAGCAGTAAAGCGTGGGGACAGGGCAGGAATCAGCCCCAGCATTTT. This sequence encodes CASSKAWGQGRNQPQHF.

This chain uses TRBV5-1 with TRBJ2-2; D gene unclear. The length of the CDR3 is 13 residues. The V end lost 2 bases, the J end lost 1 base, and 3 bases lay between the germline ends. Looked up from germline, CDR1 is SGHRS and CDR2 is YFSETQ. The CDR3 region has the DNA TGCGCCAGCAGCTTCAGGAACACCGGGGAGCTGTTTTTT. It yields the protein CASSFRNTGELFF.

The chain is built from TRBV2 and TRBJ1-4; no clear D. The CDR3 length is 16 residues. From germline, CDR1 is SNHLY and CDR2 FYNNEI. V lost 2 bases, J lost 1 base, and 11 bases lay in between. The CDR3 DNA reads TGTGCCAGCAGTGAAACGGAGGAAGAAACTAATGAAAAACTGTTTTTT. Amino acid sequence: CASSETEEETNEKLFF.